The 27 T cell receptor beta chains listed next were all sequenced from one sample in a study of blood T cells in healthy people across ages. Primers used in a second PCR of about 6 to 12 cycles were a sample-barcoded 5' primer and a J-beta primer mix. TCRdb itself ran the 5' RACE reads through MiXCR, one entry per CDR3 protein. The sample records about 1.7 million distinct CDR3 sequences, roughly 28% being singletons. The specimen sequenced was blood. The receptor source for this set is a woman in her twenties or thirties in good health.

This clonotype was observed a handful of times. This CDR3 is CAISDSGARPQYF. As DNA, the CDR3 is TGTGCCATCAGTGACTCAGGCGCGCGGCCCCAGTACTTC. The chain combines TRBV10-3 with TRBJ2-7; D ambiguous. CDR3 length: 13 residues. The germline V and J ends were trimmed by 3 bases and 10 bases, with 16 bases remaining between them. Per the germline V gene, CDR1 is ENHRY and CDR2 is SYGVKD.

CDR3 nucleotides: TGTGCCAGCAGTTACCCACGGACAGGGACGCATGAGCAGTTCTTC. Residues: CASSYPRTGTHEQFF. The chain carries TRBV6-2 or TRBV6-3 and TRBJ2-7; 8 positions match TRBD1. The J call may be faulty, since TRBJ2-1 better matches the DNA end. There are 15 residues in the CDR3. Germline assignment: CDR1 MNHEY and CDR2 SVGEGT.

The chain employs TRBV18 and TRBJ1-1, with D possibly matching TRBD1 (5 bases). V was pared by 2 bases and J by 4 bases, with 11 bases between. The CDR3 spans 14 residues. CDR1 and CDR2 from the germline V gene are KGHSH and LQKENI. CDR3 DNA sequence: TGTGCCAGCTCACCAGGGTGGGGGACCACTGAAGCTTTCTTT. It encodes CASSPGWGTTEAFF.

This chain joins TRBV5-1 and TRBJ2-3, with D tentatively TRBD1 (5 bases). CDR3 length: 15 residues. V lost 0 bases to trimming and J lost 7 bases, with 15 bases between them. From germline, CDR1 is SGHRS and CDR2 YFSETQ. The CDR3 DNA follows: TGCGCCAGCAGCTTGGCCAGCCAGGGTGGAAATACGCAGTATTTT. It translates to CASSLASQGGNTQYF. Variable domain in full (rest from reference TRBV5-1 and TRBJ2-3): KAGVTQTPRYLIKTRGQQVTLSCSPISGHRSVSWYQQTPGQGLQFLFEYFSETQRNKGNFPGRFSGRQFSNSRSEMNVSTLELGDSALYLCASSLASQGGNTQYFGPGTRLTVL.

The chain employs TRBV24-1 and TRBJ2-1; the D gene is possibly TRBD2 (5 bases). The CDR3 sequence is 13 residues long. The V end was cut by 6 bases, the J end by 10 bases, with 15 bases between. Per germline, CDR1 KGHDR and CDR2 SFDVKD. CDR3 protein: CATSPNAGMEQFF. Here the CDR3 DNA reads TGTGCCACCAGTCCCAATGCGGGTATGGAGCAGTTCTTC.

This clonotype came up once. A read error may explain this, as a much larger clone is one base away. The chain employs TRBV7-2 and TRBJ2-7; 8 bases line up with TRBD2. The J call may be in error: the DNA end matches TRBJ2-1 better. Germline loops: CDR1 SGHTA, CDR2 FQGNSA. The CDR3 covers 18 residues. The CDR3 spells CASSLSSGSGVPSYEQFF. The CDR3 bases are TGTGCCAGCAGCTTATCCAGTGGTAGCGGGGTCCCCAGTTACGAGCAGTTCTTC.

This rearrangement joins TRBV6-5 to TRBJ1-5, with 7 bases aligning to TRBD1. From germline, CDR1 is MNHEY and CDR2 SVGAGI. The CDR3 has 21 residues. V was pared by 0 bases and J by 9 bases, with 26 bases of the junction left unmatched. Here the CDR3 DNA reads TGTGCCAGCAGTTACTCGAACATGTTGGGCGAACCGGGACAGAAAAGGCGGCCCCAGCATTTT. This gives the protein CASSYSNMLGEPGQKRRPQHF.

CDR3 in DNA: TGTGCCAGCAGCTTCCAGGAGGCTAACACTGAAGCTTTCTTT. Its protein is CASSFQEANTEAFF. The chain is built from TRBV7-2 and TRBJ1-1; unclear D gene. The CDR3 covers 14 residues. The ends were cut back, 3 bases at V and 2 bases at J, with 10 bases in the middle. The germline V gene has CDR1 SGHTA and CDR2 FQGNSA. Using reference TRBV7-2 and TRBJ1-1 for the parts outside the CDR3, the full variable domain is GAGVSQSPSNKVTEKGKDVELRCDPISGHTALYWYRQSLGQGLEFLIYFQGNSAPDKSGLPSDRFSAERTGGSVSTLTIQRTQQEDSAVYLCASSFQEANTEAFFGQGTRLTVV.

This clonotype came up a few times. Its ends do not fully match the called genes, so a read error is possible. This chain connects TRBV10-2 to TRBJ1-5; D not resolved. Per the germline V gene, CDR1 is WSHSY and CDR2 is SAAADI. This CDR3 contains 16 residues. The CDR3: CASSAPGRDRNQPRHF. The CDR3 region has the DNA TGCGCCAGCAGTGCCCCAGGTCGGGATCGCAATCAGCCCCGGCATTTT.

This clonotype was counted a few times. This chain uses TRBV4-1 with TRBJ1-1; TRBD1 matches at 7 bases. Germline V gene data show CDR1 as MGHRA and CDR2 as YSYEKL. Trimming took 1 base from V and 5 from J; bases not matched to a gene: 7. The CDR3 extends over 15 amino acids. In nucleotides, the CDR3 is TGCGCCAGCAGCCAAGCTTACAGGGGAAGGACTGAAGCTTTCTTT. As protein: CASSQAYRGRTEAFF.

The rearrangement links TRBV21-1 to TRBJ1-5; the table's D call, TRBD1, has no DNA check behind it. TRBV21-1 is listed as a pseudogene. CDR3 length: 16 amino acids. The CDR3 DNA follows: TGTGCCAGCGTTCCCCCAAGGGACTATAGCAATCAGCCCCAGCATTTT. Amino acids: CASVPPRDYSNQPQHF.

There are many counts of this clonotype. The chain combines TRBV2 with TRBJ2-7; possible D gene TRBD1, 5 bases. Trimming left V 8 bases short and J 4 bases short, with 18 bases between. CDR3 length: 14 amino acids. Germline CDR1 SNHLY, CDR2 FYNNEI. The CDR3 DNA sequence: TGTGCCAGCTCTCGCTCCTATTCAGGGTACGAGCAGTACTTC. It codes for CASSRSYSGYEQYF.

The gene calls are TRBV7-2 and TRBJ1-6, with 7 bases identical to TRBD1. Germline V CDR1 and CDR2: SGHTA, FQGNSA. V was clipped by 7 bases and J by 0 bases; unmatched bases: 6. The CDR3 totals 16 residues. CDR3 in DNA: TGTGCCAGCAAACGAGGGGGCACCTCCTATAATTCACCCCTCCACTTT. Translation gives CASKRGGTSYNSPLHF.

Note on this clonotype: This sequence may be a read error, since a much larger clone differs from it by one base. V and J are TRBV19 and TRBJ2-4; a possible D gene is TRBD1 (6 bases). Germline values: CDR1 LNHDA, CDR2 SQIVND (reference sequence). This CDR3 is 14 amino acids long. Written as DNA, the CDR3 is TGTGCCAGTAGTCTCCGGGACAACAAAGACATTCAGTACTTC. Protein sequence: CASSLRDNKDIQYF. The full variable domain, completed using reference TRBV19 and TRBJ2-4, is DGGITQSPKYLFRKEGQNVTLSCEQNLNHDAMYWYRQDPGQGLRLIYYSQIVNDFQKGDIAEGYSVSREKKESFPLTVTSAQKNPTAFYLCASSLRDNKDIQYFGAGTRLSVL.

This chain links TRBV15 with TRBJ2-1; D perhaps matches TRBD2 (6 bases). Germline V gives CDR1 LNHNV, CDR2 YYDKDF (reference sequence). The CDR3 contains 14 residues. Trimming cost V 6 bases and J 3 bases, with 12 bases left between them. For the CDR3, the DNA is TGTGCCACCAGACGGGAGCAGGACTACAATGAGCAGTTCTTC. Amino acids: CATRREQDYNEQFF.

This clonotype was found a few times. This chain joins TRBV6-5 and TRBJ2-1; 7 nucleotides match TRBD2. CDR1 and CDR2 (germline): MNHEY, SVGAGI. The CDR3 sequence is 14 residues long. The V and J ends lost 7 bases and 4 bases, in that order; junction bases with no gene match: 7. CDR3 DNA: TGTGCCAGCACCACCTTGGGGGGGTACAATGAGCAGTTCTTC. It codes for CASTTLGGYNEQFF.

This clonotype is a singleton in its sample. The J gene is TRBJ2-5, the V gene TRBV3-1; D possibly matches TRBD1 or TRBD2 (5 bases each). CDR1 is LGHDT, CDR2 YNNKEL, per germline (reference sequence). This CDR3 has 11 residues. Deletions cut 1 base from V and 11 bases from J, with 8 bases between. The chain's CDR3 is CASSQGDQQYF. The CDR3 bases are TGTGCCAGCAGCCAAGGGGACCAGCAGTACTTC.

The CDR3 sequence: CASSESRATGELFF. The CDR3 region has the DNA TGCGCCAGCAGTGAGTCACGAGCGACCGGGGAGCTGTTTTTT. The chain links TRBV10-1 to TRBJ2-2; D not certain. V gave up 0 bases and J gave up 5 bases, with 7 bases separating them. The CDR3 totals 14 residues. Germline V gives CDR1 WNHNN, CDR2 SYGVQD (reference sequence).

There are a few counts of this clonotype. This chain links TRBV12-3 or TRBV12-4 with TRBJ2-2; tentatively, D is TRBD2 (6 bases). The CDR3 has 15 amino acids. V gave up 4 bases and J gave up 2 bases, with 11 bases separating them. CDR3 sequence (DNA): TGTGCCAGCAGTTCCCGGACTACCAACACCGGGGAGCTGTTTTTT. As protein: CASSSRTTNTGELFF.

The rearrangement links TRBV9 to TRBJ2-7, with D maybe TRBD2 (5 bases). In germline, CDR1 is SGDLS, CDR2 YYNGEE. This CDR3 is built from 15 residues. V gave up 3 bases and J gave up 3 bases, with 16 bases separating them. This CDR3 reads CASSASSGTVYEQYF. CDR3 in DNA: TGTGCCAGCAGCGCTTCGTCGGGAACCGTCTACGAGCAGTACTTC. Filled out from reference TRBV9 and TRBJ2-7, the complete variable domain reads DSGVTQTPKHLITATGQRVTLRCSPRSGDLSVYWYQQSLDQGLQFLIQYYNGEERAKGNILERFSAQQFPDLHSELNLSSLELGDSALYFCASSASSGTVYEQYFGPGTRLTVT.

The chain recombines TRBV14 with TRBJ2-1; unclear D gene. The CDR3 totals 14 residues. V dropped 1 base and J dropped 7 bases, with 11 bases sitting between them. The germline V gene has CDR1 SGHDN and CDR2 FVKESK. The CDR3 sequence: CASSQGWGANEQFF. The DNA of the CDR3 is TGTGCCAGCAGCCAAGGCTGGGGTGCAAATGAGCAGTTCTTC. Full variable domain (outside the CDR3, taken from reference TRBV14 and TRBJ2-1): EAGVTQFPSHSVIEKGQTVTLRCDPISGHDNLYWYRRVMGKEIKFLLHFVKESKQDESGMPNNRFLAERTGGTYSTLKVQPAELEDSGVYFCASSQGWGANEQFFGPGTRLTVL.

CDR3 in DNA: TGTGCCAGCAGGACAGGGGGACAGACCTATGGCTACACCTTC. It codes for CASRTGGQTYGYTF. The chain uses TRBV2 and TRBJ1-2; TRBD1 aligns across 9 bases. Germline-derived CDR1 and CDR2 are SNHLY and FYNNEI. This CDR3 contains 14 residues. With 6 bases clipped from V and 4 bases from J, the junction kept 6 bases outside the gene matches.

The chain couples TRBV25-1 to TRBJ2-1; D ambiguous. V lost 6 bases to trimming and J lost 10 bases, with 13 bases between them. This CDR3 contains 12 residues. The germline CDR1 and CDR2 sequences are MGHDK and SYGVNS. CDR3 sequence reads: CASRFEGAEQFF. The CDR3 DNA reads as TGTGCCAGCAGATTTGAAGGAGCGGAGCAGTTCTTC.

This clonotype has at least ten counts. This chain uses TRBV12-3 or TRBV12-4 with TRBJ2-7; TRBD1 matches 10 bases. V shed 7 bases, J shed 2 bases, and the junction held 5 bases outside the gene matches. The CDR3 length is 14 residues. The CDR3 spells CASKSGQGAYEQYF. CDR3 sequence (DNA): TGTGCCAGCAAATCCGGACAGGGGGCCTACGAGCAGTACTTC.

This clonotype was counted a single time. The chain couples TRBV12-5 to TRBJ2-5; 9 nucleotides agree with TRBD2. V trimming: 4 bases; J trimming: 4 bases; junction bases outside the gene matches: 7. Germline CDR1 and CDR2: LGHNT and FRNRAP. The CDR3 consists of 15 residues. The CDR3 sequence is CASGSELAGSETQYF. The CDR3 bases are TGTGCTAGTGGTTCCGAACTAGCGGGTTCAGAGACCCAGTACTTC.

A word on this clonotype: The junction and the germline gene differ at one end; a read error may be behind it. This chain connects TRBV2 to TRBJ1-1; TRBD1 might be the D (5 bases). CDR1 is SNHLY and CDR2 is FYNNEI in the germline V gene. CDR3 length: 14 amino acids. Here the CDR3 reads CASSETTASTGAFF. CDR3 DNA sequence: TGTGCCAGCAGTGAAACGACAGCGAGCACTGGAGCTTTCTTT.

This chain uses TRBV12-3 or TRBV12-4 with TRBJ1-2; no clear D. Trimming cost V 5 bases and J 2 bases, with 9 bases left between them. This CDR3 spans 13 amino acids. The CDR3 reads CASSAGENYGYTF. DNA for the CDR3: TGTGCCAGCAGTGCCGGGGAAAACTATGGCTACACCTTC.